The 17 T cell receptor beta chains in this list originate from one sample, sequenced in a study of a mutant IDH1 vaccine in newly diagnosed glioma. Regarding time point: week 5, during vaccination. All doses held 300 ug of mutant IDH1 20-mer peptide, with topical imiquimod. Which antigens these TCRs recognize remains unknown. Clones were read by immunoSEQ multiplex PCR, and TCRdb kept only the in-frame ones, dropping some. The sample carries 45,000 to 60,000 clones, roughly 73% recorded once. This specimen was PBMCs, taken from a glioma patient whose treatment included an IDH1 peptide vaccine. The receptors come from a man aged 45 to 65 with glioma.

About this clone itself: A read error may account for a junction end that differs from germline. The gene calls are TRBV5-4 and TRBJ1-2; 7 positions match TRBD1. Germline V gene data show CDR1 as SGHNT and CDR2 as YYREEE (reference sequence). The CDR3 consists of 12 residues. In DNA, the CDR3 is TGTGCCAGCAGCGGCAATCAGGACAGGCTCTACTTC. Protein sequence: CASSGNQDRLYF.

This chain links TRBV20-1 with TRBJ2-7, with D perhaps matching TRBD2 (6 bases). This CDR3 is 11 amino acids long. Trimming took off 5 bases at V and 3 bases at J, with 8 bases between the two ends. CDR1 is DFQATT and CDR2 is SNEGSKA in the germline V gene (reference sequence). The CDR3 DNA follows: TGCAGTGCTCCGGGACTCTACGAGCAGTACTTC. Residues: CSAPGLYEQYF.

The CDR3 coding sequence is TGTGCCAGCAGCTTACTAGCGGGGGAGAATGAGCAGTTCTTC. Protein product: CASSLLAGENEQFF. This chain links TRBV7-2 with TRBJ2-1; the match to TRBD2 covers 10 bases. Trimming took 2 bases from V and 7 from J; bases not matched to a gene: 2. The germline V gene encodes CDR1 SGHTA and CDR2 FQGNSA. This CDR3 spans 14 amino acids.

V is TRBV29-1 and J is TRBJ2-1, with D maybe TRBD2 (5 bases). The CDR3 spans 12 residues. Germline values: CDR1 SQVTM, CDR2 ANQGSEA. V lost 6 bases to trimming and J lost 4 bases, with 10 bases between them. This CDR3 reads CSVQRGYNEQFF. CDR3 sequence (DNA): TGCAGCGTGCAACGGGGATACAATGAGCAGTTCTTC.

The chain employs TRBV9 and TRBJ1-2, with 8 bases lining up with TRBD1. The J segment lost 5 bases and the V segment lost 3 bases, leaving 9 bases of the junction unmatched. The germline gives CDR1 SGDLS, CDR2 YYNGEE. CDR3 length equals 15 residues. The CDR3 DNA reads as TGTGCCAGCAGCGCTGGAGGACAGGGAACTTATGGCTACACCTTC. Translating it yields CASSAGGQGTYGYTF.

This rearrangement joins TRBV28 to TRBJ1-2; a weak D match, TRBD1 (6 bases). CDR1 is MDHEN and CDR2 is SYDVKM in the germline V gene. V was shortened by 2 bases and J by 4 bases, with 11 bases between the two germline ends. The CDR3 extends over 14 amino acids. This CDR3 reads CASSLTTGIYGYTF. For the CDR3, the DNA is TGTGCCAGCAGTTTAACCACAGGGATCTATGGCTACACCTTC.

The rearrangement uses TRBV29-1 and TRBJ2-1, with D perhaps given as TRBD1 or TRBD2 (6 bases each). CDR3 size: 16 residues. The germline V and J ends were trimmed by 1 base and 1 base, with 14 bases remaining between them. The germline V gene has CDR1 SQVTM and CDR2 ANQGSEA. CDR3 loop: CSVEVVGGRSYNEQFF. In nucleotides, the CDR3 is TGCAGCGTTGAAGTAGTTGGGGGGCGATCCTACAATGAGCAGTTCTTC.

The chain links TRBV19 to TRBJ1-1; no reliable D call. V dropped 5 bases and J dropped 0 bases, with 7 bases sitting between them. Looked up from germline, CDR1 is LNHDA and CDR2 is SQIVND (reference sequence). The CDR3 contains 13 residues. CDR3 nucleotide sequence: TGTGCCAGTAGTGAACGAGTGAACACTGAAGCTTTCTTT. Its translation: CASSERVNTEAFF.

The J gene is TRBJ1-1, the V gene TRBV10-1; D is ambiguous. Trimming shortened V by 6 bases and J by 0 bases, and 8 bases separated the two germline ends. The CDR3 length is 13 residues. The germline V gene encodes CDR1 WNHNN and CDR2 SYGVQD (reference sequence). CDR3 sequence: CASRDYLNTEAFF. The CDR3 coding sequence is TGCGCCAGCAGGGACTACTTGAACACTGAAGCTTTCTTT.

This chain uses TRBV30 with TRBJ1-5; weak D call: TRBD1 (5 bases). V dropped 3 bases and J dropped 6 bases, with 21 bases sitting between them. Germline CDR1 and CDR2: GTSNPN and SVGIG (reference sequence). The CDR3 runs to 16 residues. CDR3 bases: TGTGCCTGGAGCCGAGGCGTAACGGGGGGTAGTCAGCCCCAGCATTTT. Translation gives CAWSRGVTGGSQPQHF.

The genes are TRBV19 and TRBJ2-5; D possibly matches TRBD1 or TRBD2 (5 bases each). Deletions cut 3 bases from V and 7 bases from J, with 12 bases between. The CDR3 loop spans 13 amino acids. The germline V gene has CDR1 LNHDA and CDR2 SQIVND (reference sequence). The CDR3 DNA follows: TGTGCCAGTAGTATGGGGCCCCGGGGGACCCAGTACTTC. Its protein product is CASSMGPRGTQYF.

The chain carries TRBV5-6 and TRBJ2-3; D is uncertain. The CDR3 runs to 13 residues. Trimming took off 4 bases at V and 2 bases at J, with 8 bases between the two ends. The V gene's germline CDR1 is SGHDT and CDR2 YYEEEE. CDR3 amino acids: CASSPHLTDTQYF. In DNA, the CDR3 is TGTGCCAGCAGCCCCCACCTCACAGATACGCAGTATTTT.

The rearrangement joins TRBV4-1 to TRBJ1-2, with 7 bases that match TRBD1. After removal of 6 bases from V and 3 bases from J, the junction contained 10 bases not matched to a gene. Germline CDR1 is MGHRA and CDR2 is YSYEKL. The CDR3 sequence is 15 residues long. This CDR3 is CASSRPGQKDYGYTF. CDR3 in DNA: TGCGCCAGCAGTCGTCCGGGACAGAAAGACTATGGCTACACCTTC.

This chain uses TRBV5-1 with TRBJ2-1; D perhaps matches TRBD1 (6 bases). The CDR3 has 15 amino acids. The V and J ends lost 6 bases and 10 bases respectively, with 23 bases between them. The germline V gene encodes CDR1 SGHRS and CDR2 YFSETQ. CDR3 bases: TGCGCCAGCACCCTGGCATCACAGGGAGAAAGGGAGCAGTTCTTC. The encoded protein is CASTLASQGEREQFF.

The rearrangement links TRBV29-1 to TRBJ1-2; weak D call: TRBD1 (5 bases). This CDR3 has 11 amino acids. Germline values: CDR1 SQVTM, CDR2 ANQGSEA. The germline V and J ends were trimmed by 0 bases and 10 bases, with 9 bases remaining between them. CDR3 coding DNA: TGCAGCGTTGAAGATGGCAGGGTCTACACCTTC. Translated: CSVEDGRVYTF.

This clone has only one observation. The genes are TRBV12-5 and TRBJ2-7; D remains unclear. The CDR3 is 14 amino acids. Between the trimmed V and J ends, which lost 3 bases and 0 bases, there was a span of 9 bases. Germline-derived CDR1 and CDR2 are LGHNT and FRNRAP. The CDR3 loop reads CASGFQFSSYEQYF. Here the CDR3 DNA reads TGTGCTAGTGGTTTCCAATTTAGCTCCTACGAGCAGTACTTC.

Note on this clone: Other DNA sequences in this specimen translate into the identical CDR3. The chain carries TRBV7-9 and TRBJ1-1; D call uncertain. The CDR3 covers 12 residues. V was trimmed by 2 bases and J by 5 bases, leaving 6 bases between them. CDR1 is SEHNR, CDR2 FQNEAQ, per germline (reference sequence). The DNA of the CDR3 is TGTGCCAGCAGCTTAATTAGTACTGAAGCTTTCTTT. Protein product: CASSLISTEAFF. The whole variable domain, filled in from reference TRBV7-9 and TRBJ1-1, reads DTGVSQNPRHKITKRGQNVTFRCDPISEHNRLYWYRQTLGQGPEFLTYFQNEAQLEKSRLLSDRFSAERPKGSFSTLEIQRTEQGDSAMYLCASSLISTEAFFGQGTRLTVV.